The source of this T cell receptor beta chain is a study of OX40 agonist ivuxolimab in advanced cancers. General observations from the study: The average count of expanded clones was higher among CD8+ T cells than among CD4+.

With regard to this clone: The antigen is undetermined.

Clones were read by immunoSEQ multiplex PCR, and TCRdb kept only the in-frame ones, dropping some. There are 44,000 or so clones in the sample; roughly 90% occur only once, and under 20% lies in the top ten. Germline V gene sequence: CDR1 SGDLS, CDR2 YYNGEE. Deletions cut 3 bases from V and 1 base from J, with 7 bases between. The CDR3 spans 13 residues. At baseline, cycle 4 day 1, and cycle 7 day 1, blood was sampled. The chain uses TRBV9 and TRBJ1-1, with no clear D. The input for sequencing was CD4+ or CD8+ T cells sorted from blood, taken in a trial of the OX40 agonist ivuxolimab. The sequence came from an adult with an advanced solid tumor such as melanoma, head and neck, liver or kidney cancer. This CDR3 is CASSGGWNTEAFF. The CDR3 nucleotides read TGTGCCAGCAGCGGAGGGTGGAACACTGAAGCTTTCTTT.